This T cell receptor beta chain was retrieved from a study of blood T cells in healthy people across ages. General study results and limits: Roughly linearly, TCR beta diversity per million T cells fell as age increased.

There are 15 residues in the CDR3. V dropped 3 bases and J dropped 8 bases, with 19 bases sitting between them. The sample holds a few counts of this clonotype. Its antigen remains unknown. A second PCR, run for roughly 7 to 11 cycles, used a sample-barcoded 5' primer plus a J-beta primer mix. At least 2.5 million CDR3-containing paired-end reads were obtained per sample. TCRdb re-called the 5' RACE reads with MiXCR, one entry per CDR3 protein. Here the sample spans about 1.4 million distinct CDR3 sequences, roughly 64% being singletons. The V and J genes are TRBV12-3 or TRBV12-4 and TRBJ2-5; no reliable D call. The source of this sequence is a man younger than 35 in good health. Specimen: blood. The CDR3 DNA is TGTGCCAGCAGTTTTAAGGCCTCAGCGTCATTCACCCAGTACTTC. This sequence encodes CASSFKASASFTQYF.